These T cell receptor beta chains were read from a single sample in a study of blood T cell repertoires in COVID-19. Sequenced by immunoSEQ multiplex PCR; TCRdb stores in-frame clones only, minus some. Among 250,000 or so clones listed, 80% to 90% were seen once. Sequenced: PBMCs or T cells enriched from blood (not recorded which). The receptors were sampled from a woman aged 50 to 60 who had been exposed to COVID-19. Both conserved end residues are part of each CDR3. A D gene is named only where the DNA matches it firmly. Clone size is not always given. Where it is, it says once, few, many or a class for expanded clones.

D gene: TRBD2
J gene: TRBJ2-1
clone size: -
V gene: TRBV11-2
CDR3 DNA: TGTGCCAGCAGCACCGCTAGCGGAAACTCCTACAATGAGCAGTTCTTC
CDR3 protein: CASSTASGNSYNEQFF

D gene: TRBD1
J gene: TRBJ2-1
clone size: -
V gene: TRBV10-1
CDR3 DNA: TGCGCCAGCGGACAGGGGGGGAAAGCCTACAATGAGCAGTTCTTC
CDR3 protein: CASGQGGKAYNEQFF

D gene: TRBD1
J gene: TRBJ1-2
clone size: -
V gene: TRBV7-2
CDR3 DNA: TGTGCCAGCAGCTCCGGTGGGGGGACAGGGAGGGGCTACACCTTC
CDR3 protein: CASSSGGGTGRGYTF

D gene: TRBD2
J gene: TRBJ2-5
clone size: -
V gene: TRBV5-4
CDR3 DNA: TGTGCCAGCAGCCCGAAGGGAGCGGGGGGGCTGGAGACCCAGTACTTC
CDR3 protein: CASSPKGAGGLETQYF

D gene: -
J gene: TRBJ2-2
clone size: -
V gene: TRBV7-2
CDR3 DNA: TGTGCCAGCAGCCTATATCCCCGGACGGCCGGGGGAGGGGAGCTGTTTTTT
CDR3 protein: CASSLYPRTAGGGELFF

D gene: TRBD2
J gene: TRBJ2-3
clone size: -
V gene: TRBV6-4
CDR3 DNA: TGTGCCAGCAGTGTGTACGGGGGGGCGGCAGATACGCAGTATTTT
CDR3 protein: CASSVYGGAADTQYF

D gene: TRBD1
J gene: TRBJ2-7
clone size: once
V gene: TRBV11-2
CDR3 DNA: TGTGCCAGCAGCCCGGGACAGTTCTCCTACGAGCAGTACTTC
CDR3 protein: CASSPGQFSYEQYF

D gene: TRBD1
J gene: TRBJ2-5
clone size: -
V gene: TRBV11-2
CDR3 DNA: TGTGCCAGCAGCTTTTCCGGGACAGGCGTCCAAGAGACCCAGTACTTC
CDR3 protein: CASSFSGTGVQETQYF

D gene: TRBD1
J gene: TRBJ1-3
clone size: -
V gene: TRBV5-5
CDR3 DNA: TGTGCCAGCAGCTTGAGGACAGGGCTCTCTGGAAACACCATATATTTT
CDR3 protein: CASSLRTGLSGNTIYF

D gene: TRBD1
J gene: TRBJ1-5
clone size: -
V gene: TRBV2
CDR3 DNA: TGTGCCAGCAGTCTACAGGGGAAGTATCAGCCCCAGCATTTT
CDR3 protein: CASSLQGKYQPQHF

D gene: TRBD1
J gene: TRBJ1-6
clone size: -
V gene: TRBV9
CDR3 DNA: TGTGCCAGCAGCGTGACACGGGACAGGGGAAATTCACCCCTCCACTTT
CDR3 protein: CASSVTRDRGNSPLHF

D gene: TRBD1
J gene: TRBJ1-5
clone size: -
V gene: TRBV10-3
CDR3 DNA: TGTGCCATCAGCGGACAGGGGGGCAATCAGCCCCAGCATTTT
CDR3 protein: CAISGQGGNQPQHF

D gene: TRBD1
J gene: TRBJ1-1
clone size: -
V gene: TRBV2
CDR3 DNA: TGTGCCAGCACCCTAGACAGGGGGAACACTGAAGCTTTCTTT
CDR3 protein: CASTLDRGNTEAFF